Listed below are T cell receptor beta chains from one sample, sequenced in a study of blood T cell repertoires in COVID-19. Some clones are missing from TCRdb's copy, which holds only in-frame ones; the method was immunoSEQ multiplex PCR. The table has around 100,000 clones, 70% to 90% seen once. Sample: peripheral blood. The source is a human donor in a cohort sampled during active COVID-19. Both conserved end residues are part of each CDR3. The order of the fields is D gene, clone size, J gene, V gene, CDR3 protein, CDR3 DNA. The D gene is left open where the match is weak. Rows give clone size only sometimes, using once, few, many, or a class for an expanded clone.

TRBD2	-	TRBJ2-3	TRBV4-2	CASSQAIGTSGTQYF	TGTGCCAGCAGCCAAGCGATCGGGACTAGCGGTACGCAGTATTTT
TRBD2	-	TRBJ2-7	TRBV19	CASSISAGGLYEQYF	TGTGCCAGTAGTATTTCTGCGGGGGGGCTCTACGAGCAGTACTTC
TRBD1	-	TRBJ1-2	TRBV28	CASSLRSRGTGTRYTF	TGTGCCAGCAGTTTACGCAGTCGGGGGACAGGGACGCGCTACACCTTC
TRBD2	-	TRBJ2-4	TRBV9	CASSAAGTSGVENIQYF	TGTGCCAGCAGCGCTGCCGGGACTAGCGGGGTTGAAAACATTCAGTACTTC
TRBD1	-	TRBJ1-2	TRBV9	CASSVDKGTGLGYTF	TGTGCCAGCAGCGTAGATAAGGGGACAGGGCTCGGCTACACCTTC
-	-	TRBJ1-4	TRBV19	CASMLTAGGEKLFF	TGTGCCAGTATGTTGACAGCAGGTGGGGAAAAACTGTTTTTT
-	-	TRBJ2-7	TRBV25-1	CASSDGRVGSYEQYF	TGTGCCAGCAGTGACGGCAGGGTAGGGTCCTACGAGCAGTACTTC
TRBD2	few	TRBJ2-2	TRBV27	CASLAGGRLAGELFF	TGTGCCAGCCTAGCGGGAGGGAGGCTGGCCGGGGAGCTGTTTTTT
TRBD2	-	TRBJ2-7	TRBV13	CASSWRLAGFREQYF	TGTGCCAGCAGCTGGAGACTAGCGGGGTTCCGCGAGCAGTACTTC
-	-	TRBJ2-5	TRBV6-1	CASSDRRGVETQYF	TGTGCCAGCAGTGATCGCAGGGGGGTAGAGACCCAGTACTTC
TRBD1	-	TRBJ1-5	TRBV25-1	CASREGQDRYSNQPQHF	TGTGCCAGCAGAGAGGGACAGGACCGTTATAGCAATCAGCCCCAGCATTTT
-	once	TRBJ1-2	TRBV2	CASSGVLESVGGYTF	TGTGCCAGCAGCGGTGTTTTGGAGTCCGTCGGAGGCTACACCTTC
TRBD2	-	TRBJ2-1	TRBV5-1	CASSFTSGSSYNEQFF	TGCGCCAGCAGTTTTACTAGCGGAAGCTCCTACAATGAGCAGTTCTTC
TRBD1	-	TRBJ2-3	TRBV4-2	CASSQDLGQRKADTQYF	TGTGCCAGCAGCCAAGATTTGGGACAGCGGAAAGCAGATACGCAGTATTTT
-	-	TRBJ1-2	TRBV2	CASSEDGRNVLYGYTF	TGTGCCAGCAGTGAAGATGGCAGGAATGTTTTATATGGCTACACCTTC
-	-	TRBJ1-5	TRBV21-1	CASSKDRGAGQPQHF	TGTGCCAGCAGCAAAGATCGGGGGGCCGGGCAGCCCCAGCATTTT
TRBD1	-	TRBJ2-1	TRBV2	CAGSTGQAYNEQFF	TGTGCCGGGAGTACGGGACAGGCTTACAATGAGCAGTTCTTC
TRBD2	-	TRBJ2-5	TRBV28	CASRTSGGPAIETQYF	TGTGCCAGCAGGACTAGCGGGGGCCCAGCGATTGAGACCCAGTACTTC
-	-	TRBJ1-1	TRBV2	CASSGTINTEAFF	TGTGCCAGCAGTGGGACAATTAACACTGAAGCTTTCTTT
-	-	TRBJ1-5	TRBV20-1	CSASRSRNQPQHF	TGCAGTGCTAGTCGCAGTCGTAATCAGCCCCAGCATTTT
-	-	TRBJ1-1	TRBV28	CASSLLHGDTEAFF	TGTGCCAGCAGTTTACTTCACGGTGACACTGAAGCTTTCTTT
-	few	TRBJ2-7	TRBV29-1	CSVLESYEQYF	TGCAGCGTTCTAGAATCCTACGAGCAGTACTTC
TRBD1	-	TRBJ1-5	TRBV12-5	CASGLVFGQGGNQPQHF	TGTGCTAGTGGTTTGGTCTTTGGACAGGGGGGCAATCAGCCCCAGCATTTT
-	once	TRBJ2-7	TRBV7-9	CASSLVARDYEQYF	TGTGCCAGCAGCTTAGTCGCCAGGGATTACGAGCAGTACTTC
TRBD1	once	TRBJ1-6	TRBV9	CASSTGQPSYNSPLHF	TGTGCCAGCAGCACGGGACAGCCCTCCTATAATTCACCCCTCCACTTT
TRBD2	-	TRBJ2-2	TRBV9	CASSTSVNTGELFF	TGTGCCAGCAGCACTAGCGTGAACACCGGGGAGCTGTTTTTT
-	-	TRBJ2-5	TRBV7-9	CASSLKTYSKETQYF	TGTGCCAGCAGCTTAAAAACCTACTCGAAAGAGACCCAGTACTTC
-	-	TRBJ2-7	TRBV29-1	CSVEGTGILEQYF	TGCAGCGTTGAGGGAACCGGGATTTTGGAGCAGTACTTC
-	-	TRBJ1-2	TRBV27	CASSLNLGALRNYGYTF	TGTGCCAGCAGTTTAAATCTTGGGGCCTTGAGGAACTATGGCTACACCTTC
-	once	TRBJ1-6	TRBV21-1	CASSSKRTGVFYVVNSPLHF	TGTGCCAGCAGCAGTAAACGAACAGGGGTTTTTTACGTGGTTAATTCACCCCTCCACTTT
-	-	TRBJ1-2	TRBV6-5	CASSWGDGGYTF	TGTGCCAGCAGTTGGGGGGATGGCGGCTACACCTTC
TRBD2	-	TRBJ2-1	TRBV7-8	CASSLVMASGYYNEQFF	TGTGCCAGCAGCTTAGTAATGGCTAGCGGATATTACAATGAGCAGTTCTTC
TRBD1	once	TRBJ1-2	TRBV6-4	CASSDPTGVGGYTF	TGTGCCAGCAGTGACCCTACAGGGGTAGGCGGCTACACCTTC
TRBD2	-	TRBJ2-1	TRBV7-6	CASSLKGLAISYNEQFF	TGTGCCAGCAGCTTAAAGGGACTAGCGATTTCCTACAATGAGCAGTTCTTC
-	-	TRBJ1-6	TRBV3-1/TRBV3-2	CASSQVSGSDNSPLHF	TGTGCCAGCAGCCAAGTTTCAGGGTCGGATAATTCACCCCTCCACTTT
TRBD2	-	TRBJ2-5	TRBV12-5	CASGLGVAGPQETQYF	TGTGCTAGTGGTTTGGGGGTAGCGGGGCCTCAAGAGACCCAGTACTTC
TRBD1	-	TRBJ2-7	TRBV28	CASRPKTHLGQGAYYEQYF	TGTGCCAGCAGACCGAAGACCCACCTTGGACAGGGGGCTTATTACGAGCAGTACTTC
TRBD1	few	TRBJ2-7	TRBV7-8	CASRQGPGQGAYEQYF	TGTGCCAGCAGGCAGGGACCGGGACAGGGGGCCTACGAGCAGTACTTC
-	-	TRBJ2-5	TRBV6-1	CASSERGEGLQETQYF	TGTGCCAGCAGTGAACGGGGAGAGGGTCTTCAAGAGACCCAGTACTTC
-	once	TRBJ2-2	TRBV7-2	CASSLYNTNTGELFF	TGTGCCAGCAGCTTATATAACACCAACACCGGGGAGCTGTTTTTT
-	-	TRBJ2-7	TRBV7-8	CASSHRRRDSFKQYF	TGTGCCAGCAGCCACCGTAGGCGAGACAGCTTCAAGCAGTACTTC
TRBD2	-	TRBJ2-1	TRBV14	CARQATPGLAGPSSYNEQFF	TGTGCCAGACAGGCTACCCCCGGGCTAGCGGGCCCTAGCTCCTACAATGAGCAGTTCTTC
TRBD2	-	TRBJ2-3	TRBV7-9	CASRRLAGGITDTQYF	TGTGCCAGCCGAAGACTAGCGGGAGGGATCACAGATACGCAGTATTTT
-	-	TRBJ1-1	TRBV3-1/TRBV3-2	CASSPGGAPNTEAFF	TGTGCCAGCAGCCCGGGAGGGGCCCCTAACACTGAAGCTTTCTTT
TRBD1	-	TRBJ1-3	TRBV15	CATSRERTGTGNTIYF	TGTGCCACCAGCAGAGAGAGGACAGGAACTGGAAACACCATATATTTT
-	few	TRBJ1-6	TRBV28	CASSPLSSGADSPLHF	TGTGCCAGCAGTCCCCTGAGTTCAGGGGCAGATTCACCCCTCCACTTT
TRBD2	-	TRBJ2-5	TRBV11-2	CASSGWTGAGGETQYF	TGTGCCAGCAGCGGGTGGACCGGGGCGGGAGGAGAGACCCAGTACTTC
-	-	TRBJ1-1	TRBV9	CASSVTKENTEAFF	TGTGCCAGCAGCGTAACAAAAGAGAACACTGAAGCTTTCTTT